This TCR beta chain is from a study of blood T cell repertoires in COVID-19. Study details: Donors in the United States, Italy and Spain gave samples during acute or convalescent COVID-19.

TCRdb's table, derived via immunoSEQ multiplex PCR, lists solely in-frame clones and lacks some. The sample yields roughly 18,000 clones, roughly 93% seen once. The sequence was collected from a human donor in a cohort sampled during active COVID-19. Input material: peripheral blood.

The CDR3 sequence: CATSRVAGANYGYTF. The CDR3 bases are TGTGCCACCAGCAGAGTTGCAGGGGCAAACTATGGCTACACCTTC. The chain joins TRBV15 to TRBJ1-2; D might be TRBD1 (6 bases). The germline gives CDR1 LNHNV, CDR2 YYDKDF (reference sequence). V was shortened by 1 base and J by 2 bases, with 11 bases between the two germline ends. This CDR3 comprises 15 residues.